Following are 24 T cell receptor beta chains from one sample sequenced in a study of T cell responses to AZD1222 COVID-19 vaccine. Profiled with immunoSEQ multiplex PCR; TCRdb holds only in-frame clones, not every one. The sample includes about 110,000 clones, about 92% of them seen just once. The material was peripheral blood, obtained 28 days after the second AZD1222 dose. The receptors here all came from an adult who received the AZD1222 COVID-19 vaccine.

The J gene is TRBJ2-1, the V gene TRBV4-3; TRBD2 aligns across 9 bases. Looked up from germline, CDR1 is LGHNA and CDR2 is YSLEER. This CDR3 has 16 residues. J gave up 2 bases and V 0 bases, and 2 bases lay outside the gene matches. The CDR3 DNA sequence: TGCGCCAGCAGCCAAGATCAGCGGGGGGCCTACAATGAGCAGTTCTTC. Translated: CASSQDQRGAYNEQFF.

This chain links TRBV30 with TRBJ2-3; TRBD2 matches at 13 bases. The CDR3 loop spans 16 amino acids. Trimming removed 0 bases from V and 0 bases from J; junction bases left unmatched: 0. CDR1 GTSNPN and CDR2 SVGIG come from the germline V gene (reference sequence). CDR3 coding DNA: TGTGCCTGGAGTGTGGGACTAGCGGGGAGCACAGATACGCAGTATTTT. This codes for CAWSVGLAGSTDTQYF. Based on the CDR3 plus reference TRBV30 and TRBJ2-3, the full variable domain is SQTIHQWPATLVQPVGSPLSLECTVEGTSNPNLYWYRQAAGRGLQLLFYSVGIGQISSEVPQNLSASRPQDRQFILSSKKLLLSDSGFYLCAWSVGLAGSTDTQYFGPGTRLTVL.

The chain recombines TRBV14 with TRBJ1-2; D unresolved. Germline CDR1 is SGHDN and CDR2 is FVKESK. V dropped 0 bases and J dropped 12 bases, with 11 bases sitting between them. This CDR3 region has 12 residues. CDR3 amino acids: CASSQDSLVDTF. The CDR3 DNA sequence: TGTGCCAGCAGCCAAGATAGTCTCGTCGACACCTTC.

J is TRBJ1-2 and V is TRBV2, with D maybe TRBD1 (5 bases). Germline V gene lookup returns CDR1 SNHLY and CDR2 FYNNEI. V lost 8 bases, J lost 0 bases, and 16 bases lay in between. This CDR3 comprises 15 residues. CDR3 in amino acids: CASRRWRGSNYGYTF. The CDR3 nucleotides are TGTGCCAGCCGCCGTTGGAGGGGCTCTAACTATGGCTACACCTTC.

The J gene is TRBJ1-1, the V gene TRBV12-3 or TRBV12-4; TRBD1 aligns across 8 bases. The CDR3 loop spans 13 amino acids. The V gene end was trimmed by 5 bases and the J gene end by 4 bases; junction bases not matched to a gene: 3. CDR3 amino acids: CASSGTGFTEAFF. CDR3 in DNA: TGTGCCAGCAGTGGGACAGGATTCACTGAAGCTTTCTTT.

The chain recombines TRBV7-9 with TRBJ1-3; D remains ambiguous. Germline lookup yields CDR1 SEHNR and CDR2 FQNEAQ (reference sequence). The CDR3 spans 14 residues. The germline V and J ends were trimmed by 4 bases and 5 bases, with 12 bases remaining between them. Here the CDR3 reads CASSSTAFRNTIYF. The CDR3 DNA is TGTGCCAGCAGCTCGACTGCGTTTAGAAACACCATATATTTT.

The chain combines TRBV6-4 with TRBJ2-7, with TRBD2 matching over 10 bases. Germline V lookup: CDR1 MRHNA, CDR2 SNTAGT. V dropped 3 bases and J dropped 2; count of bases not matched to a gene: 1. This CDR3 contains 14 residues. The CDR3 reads CASSELAGPYEQYF. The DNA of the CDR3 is TGTGCCAGCAGTGAACTAGCGGGGCCCTACGAGCAGTACTTC.

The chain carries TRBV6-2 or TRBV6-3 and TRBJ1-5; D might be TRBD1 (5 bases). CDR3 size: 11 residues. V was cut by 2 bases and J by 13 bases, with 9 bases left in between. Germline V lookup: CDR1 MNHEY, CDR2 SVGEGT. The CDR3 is CASSYGGEQHF. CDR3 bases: TGTGCCAGCAGTTACGGGGGAGAGCAGCATTTT.

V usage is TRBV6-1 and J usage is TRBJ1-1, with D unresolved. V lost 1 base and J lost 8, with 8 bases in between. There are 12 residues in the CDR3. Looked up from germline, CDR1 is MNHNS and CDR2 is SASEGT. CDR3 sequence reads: CASSEERLEAFF. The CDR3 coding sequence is TGTGCCAGCAGTGAAGAACGGCTAGAAGCTTTCTTT.

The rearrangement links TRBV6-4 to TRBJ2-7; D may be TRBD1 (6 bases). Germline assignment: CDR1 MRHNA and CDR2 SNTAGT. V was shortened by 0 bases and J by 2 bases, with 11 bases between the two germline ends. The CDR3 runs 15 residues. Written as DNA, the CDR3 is TGTGCCAGCAGTGACTCGGTCAGGGACACCTACGAGCAGTACTTC. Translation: CASSDSVRDTYEQYF.

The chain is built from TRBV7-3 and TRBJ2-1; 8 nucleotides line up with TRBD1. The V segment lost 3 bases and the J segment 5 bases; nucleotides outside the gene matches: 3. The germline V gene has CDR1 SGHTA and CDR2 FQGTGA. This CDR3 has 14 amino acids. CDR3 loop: CASSFQTGDNEQFF. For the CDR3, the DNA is TGTGCCAGCAGCTTTCAGACAGGGGACAATGAGCAGTTCTTC.

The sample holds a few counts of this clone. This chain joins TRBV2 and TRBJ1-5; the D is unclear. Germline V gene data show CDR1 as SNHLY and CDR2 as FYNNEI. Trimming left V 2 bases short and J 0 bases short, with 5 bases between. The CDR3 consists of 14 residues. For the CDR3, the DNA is TGTGCCAGCAGTGAATCTTATAGCAATCAGCCCCAGCATTTT. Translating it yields CASSESYSNQPQHF. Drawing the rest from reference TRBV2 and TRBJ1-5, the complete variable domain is EPEVTQTPSHQVTQMGQEVILRCVPISNHLYFYWYRQILGQKVEFLVSFYNNEISEKSEIFDDQFSVERPDGSNFTLKIRSTKLEDSAMYFCASSESYSNQPQHFGDGTRLSIL.

In nucleotides, the CDR3 is TGTGCCAGCTCCCCCCCAGAGGGGCCGGTCACAGATACGCAGTATTTT. As protein: CASSPPEGPVTDTQYF. The chain couples TRBV18 to TRBJ2-3; D possibly matches TRBD1 or TRBD2 (5 bases each). The germline V gene encodes CDR1 KGHSH and CDR2 LQKENI. Trimming shortened V by 6 bases and J by 2 bases, and 18 bases separated the two germline ends. The CDR3 spans 16 residues.

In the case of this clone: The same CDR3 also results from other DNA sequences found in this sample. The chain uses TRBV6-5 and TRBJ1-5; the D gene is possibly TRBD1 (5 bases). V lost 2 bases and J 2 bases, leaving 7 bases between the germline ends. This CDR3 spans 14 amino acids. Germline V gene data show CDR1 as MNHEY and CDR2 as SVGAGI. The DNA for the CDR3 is TGTGCCAGCAGTTACGGGGGTGGCAATCAGCCCCAGCATTTT. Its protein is CASSYGGGNQPQHF.

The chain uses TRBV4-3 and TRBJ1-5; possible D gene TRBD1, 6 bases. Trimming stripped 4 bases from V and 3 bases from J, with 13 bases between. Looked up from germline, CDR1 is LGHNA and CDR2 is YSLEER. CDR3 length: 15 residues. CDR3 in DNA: TGCGCCAGCAGCCGGACTACAGGGTCCAATCAGCCCCAGCATTTT. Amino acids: CASSRTTGSNQPQHF.

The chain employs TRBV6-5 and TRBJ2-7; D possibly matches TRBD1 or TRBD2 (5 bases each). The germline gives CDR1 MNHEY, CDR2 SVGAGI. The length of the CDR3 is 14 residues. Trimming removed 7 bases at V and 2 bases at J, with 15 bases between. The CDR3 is CASTLEGPAYEQYF. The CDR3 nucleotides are TGTGCCAGCACCCTTGAGGGGCCGGCCTACGAGCAGTACTTC.

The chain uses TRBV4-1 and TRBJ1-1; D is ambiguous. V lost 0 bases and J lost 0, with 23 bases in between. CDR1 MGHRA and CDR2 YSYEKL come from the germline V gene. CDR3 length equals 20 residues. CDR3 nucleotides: TGCGCCAGCAGCCAAGATAGCAAGGGAAAGGAGGAAGGCCTGAACACTGAAGCTTTCTTT. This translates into CASSQDSKGKEEGLNTEAFF.

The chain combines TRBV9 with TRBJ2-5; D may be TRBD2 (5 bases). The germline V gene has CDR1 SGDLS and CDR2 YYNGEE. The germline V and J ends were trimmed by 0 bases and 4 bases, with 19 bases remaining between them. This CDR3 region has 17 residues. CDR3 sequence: CASSVAPHRGAGETQYF. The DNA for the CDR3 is TGTGCCAGCAGCGTAGCTCCCCATCGGGGTGCCGGAGAGACCCAGTACTTC.

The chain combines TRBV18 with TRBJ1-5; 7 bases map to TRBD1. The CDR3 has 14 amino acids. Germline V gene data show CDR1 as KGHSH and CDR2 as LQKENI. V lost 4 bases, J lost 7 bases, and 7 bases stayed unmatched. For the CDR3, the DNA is TGTGCCAGCTCACTAGACAGGGCTTCGCAGCCCCAGCATTTT. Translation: CASSLDRASQPQHF.

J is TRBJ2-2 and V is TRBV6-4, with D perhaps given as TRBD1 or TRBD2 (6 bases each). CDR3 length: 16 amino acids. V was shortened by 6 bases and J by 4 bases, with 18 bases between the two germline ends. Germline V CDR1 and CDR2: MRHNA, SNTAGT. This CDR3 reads CASSPGAVSGTGELFF. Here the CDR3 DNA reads TGTGCCAGCAGCCCGGGGGCCGTTTCGGGCACCGGGGAGCTGTTTTTT.

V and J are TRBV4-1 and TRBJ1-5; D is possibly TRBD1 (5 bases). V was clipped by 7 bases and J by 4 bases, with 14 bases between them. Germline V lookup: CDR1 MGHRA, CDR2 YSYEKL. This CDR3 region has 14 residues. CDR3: CASTRAQGNQPQHF. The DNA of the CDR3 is TGCGCCAGCACCCGGGCCCAGGGAAATCAGCCCCAGCATTTT.

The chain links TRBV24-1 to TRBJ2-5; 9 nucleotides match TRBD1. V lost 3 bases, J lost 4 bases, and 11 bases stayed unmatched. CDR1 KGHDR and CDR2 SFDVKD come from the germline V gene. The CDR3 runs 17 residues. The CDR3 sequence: CATSDPEGGQGPETQYF. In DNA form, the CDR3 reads TGTGCCACCAGTGATCCCGAGGGAGGACAGGGGCCAGAGACCCAGTACTTC.

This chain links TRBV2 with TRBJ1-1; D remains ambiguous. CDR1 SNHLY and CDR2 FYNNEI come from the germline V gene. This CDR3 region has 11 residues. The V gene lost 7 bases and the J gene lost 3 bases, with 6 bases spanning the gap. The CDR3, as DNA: TGTGCCAGCAACACAGACACTGAAGCTTTCTTT. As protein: CASNTDTEAFF.

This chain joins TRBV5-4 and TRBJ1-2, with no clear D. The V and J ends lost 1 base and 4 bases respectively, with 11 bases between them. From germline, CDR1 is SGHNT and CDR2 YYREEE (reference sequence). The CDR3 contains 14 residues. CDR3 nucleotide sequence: TGTGCCAGCAGCTTGAGCGGCCAGGCCTATGGCTACACCTTC. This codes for CASSLSGQAYGYTF.